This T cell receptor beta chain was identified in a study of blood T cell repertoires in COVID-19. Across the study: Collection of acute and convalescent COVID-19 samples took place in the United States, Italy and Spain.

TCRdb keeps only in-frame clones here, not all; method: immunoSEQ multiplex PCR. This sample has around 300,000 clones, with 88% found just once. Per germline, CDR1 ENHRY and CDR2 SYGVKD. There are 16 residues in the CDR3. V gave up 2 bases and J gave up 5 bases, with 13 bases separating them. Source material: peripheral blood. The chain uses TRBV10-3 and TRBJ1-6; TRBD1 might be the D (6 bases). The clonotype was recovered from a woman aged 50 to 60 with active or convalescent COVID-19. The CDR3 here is CAISEAAGTHNSPLHF. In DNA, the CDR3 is TGTGCCATCAGTGAGGCGGCAGGGACACATAATTCACCCCTCCACTTT.